The 25 T cell receptor beta chains below come from one sample, sequenced in a study of T-cell memory formation after mild COVID-19. TCRdb fed the 5' RACE reads into MiXCR, producing one record per CDR3 protein. The repertoire holds about 430,000 distinct CDR3 sequences, with over 15% as singletons. Source material: PBMCs or a T cell subset sorted from them (not recorded which). The source of these receptors is a man younger than 35 who had mild COVID-19 (a few samples of this study predate the infection). Cell type and time point are not known.

This clonotype was counted between two and nine times. The CDR3 reads CASSINSGSEQYF. In nucleotides, the CDR3 is TGTGCCAGCAGTATCAACAGCGGGAGCGAGCAGTACTTC. The rearrangement joins TRBV12-3 or TRBV12-4 to TRBJ2-7, with TRBD2 matching over 8 bases. The CDR3 consists of 13 residues. With V trimmed by 5 bases and J by 6 bases, 6 bases remained unmatched.

The V gene is TRBV20-1, the J gene TRBJ1-5, with unresolved D. V was trimmed by 4 bases and J by 12 bases, leaving 16 bases between them. Germline V gene data show CDR1 as DFQATT and CDR2 as SNEGSKA (reference sequence). CDR3 length: 12 amino acids. The CDR3 DNA follows: TGCAGTGCTAACCAGCAGTCTCAGGTCCAGCATTTT. Its protein is CSANQQSQVQHF.

This clonotype was picked up a small number of times. The genes are TRBV7-3 and TRBJ2-1, with TRBD2 matching over 9 bases. The CDR3 runs to 21 residues. V lost 4 bases, J lost 0 bases, and 19 bases stayed unmatched. Germline values: CDR1 SGHTA, CDR2 FQGTGA. The CDR3 sequence: CASSSRGKLAGIHSSYNEQFF. As DNA, the CDR3 is TGTGCCAGCAGCTCCCGGGGAAAACTAGCGGGTATTCATAGCTCCTACAATGAGCAGTTCTTC.

This rearrangement joins TRBV4-1 to TRBJ2-1, with D hard to call. There are 12 residues in the CDR3. Between the trimmed V and J ends, which lost 0 bases and 8 bases, there was a span of 5 bases. Per germline, CDR1 MGHRA and CDR2 YSYEKL. In DNA, the CDR3 is TGCGCCAGCAGCCAAGATGGGTATGAGCAGTTCTTC. Amino acid sequence: CASSQDGYEQFF.

This clonotype was observed a few times. V usage is TRBV12-3 or TRBV12-4 and J usage is TRBJ2-2; TRBD2 aligns across 11 bases. CDR3 length: 17 amino acids. Germline trimming cut 6 bases from V and 9 bases from J; bases unmatched to any gene: 15. The CDR3 spells CASRPASGGPPPWELFF. The CDR3, as DNA: TGTGCCAGCAGACCTGCTAGCGGGGGGCCCCCCCCCTGGGAGCTGTTTTTT.

This clonotype was picked up a small number of times. The V call is TRBV7-8, the J call TRBJ2-2, with unresolved D. The CDR3 extends over 15 amino acids. CDR1 is SGHVS and CDR2 is FQNEAQ in the germline V gene. The V end was cut by 1 base, the J end by 5 bases, with 11 bases between. CDR3 loop: CASSLDLGPTGELFF. The CDR3, as DNA: TGTGCCAGCAGCTTAGATCTGGGCCCTACCGGGGAGCTGTTTTTT.

This clonotype was detected only a few times. The chain has TRBV11-2 and TRBJ1-2; 7 positions agree with TRBD1. CDR1 is SGHAT and CDR2 is FQNNGV in the germline V gene. This CDR3 is 15 amino acids long. Trimming at V came to 5 bases and at J to 6 bases, leaving 12 bases not matched to a gene. CDR3 in amino acids: CASSGLDRTANGYTF. CDR3 in DNA: TGTGCCAGCAGCGGACTGGACAGGACAGCGAATGGCTACACCTTC. The full variable domain, its missing parts supplied by reference TRBV11-2 and TRBJ1-2, is EAGVAQSPRYKIIEKRQSVAFWCNPISGHATLYWYQQILGQGPKLLIQFQNNGVVDDSQLPKDRFSAERLKGVDSTLKIQPAKLEDSAVYLCASSGLDRTANGYTFGSGTRLTVV.

The chain employs TRBV6-5 and TRBJ2-1; D perhaps matches TRBD1 (6 bases). V lost 8 bases, J lost 4 bases, and 18 bases lay in between. The CDR3 is 15 residues long. Germline loops: CDR1 MNHEY, CDR2 SVGAGI. The CDR3 coding sequence is TGTGCCAGCGACCGGGGACACGGACCTTACAATGAGCAGTTCTTC. Translating gives CASDRGHGPYNEQFF.

The chain is built from TRBV7-6 and TRBJ2-7, with 8 bases lining up with TRBD2. V shed 2 bases and J 2 bases; nucleotides not matched to a gene: 8. The germline CDR1 and CDR2 sequences are SGHVS and FNYEAQ. This CDR3 spans 16 amino acids. The CDR3 sequence: CASSLKSSGLTYEQYF. Written as DNA, the CDR3 is TGTGCCAGCAGCTTAAAGTCTAGCGGGCTGACCTACGAGCAGTACTTC.

At least ten counts were recorded for this clonotype. The gene calls are TRBV12-3 or TRBV12-4 and TRBJ1-2; D gene unclear. V was shortened by 5 bases and J by 4 bases, with 17 bases between the two germline ends. The CDR3 totals 15 residues. Here the CDR3 reads CASSPGTPAFYGYTF. DNA for the CDR3: TGTGCCAGCAGTCCCGGAACACCCGCCTTCTATGGCTACACCTTC.

This clonotype was found a few times. This chain connects TRBV6-5 to TRBJ2-5; D unclear. Germline loops: CDR1 MNHEY, CDR2 SVGAGI. There are 14 residues in the CDR3. V shed 6 bases and J shed 1 base, with 12 bases lying between them. This CDR3 is CASRPMGSQETQYF. In nucleotides, the CDR3 is TGTGCCAGCAGGCCCATGGGGTCCCAAGAGACCCAGTACTTC.

The chain recombines TRBV29-1 with TRBJ2-3; 7 positions agree with TRBD2. The V and J ends lost 7 bases and 5 bases, in that order; junction bases with no gene match: 12. CDR1 SQVTM and CDR2 ANQGSEA come from the germline V gene. This CDR3 region has 14 residues. The CDR3 spells CSAGTGRGVDTQYF. The CDR3 DNA reads as TGCAGCGCAGGGACGGGGAGGGGTGTAGATACGCAGTATTTT.

V gene TRBV7-2 combines with J gene TRBJ2-5; D ambiguous. V lost 7 bases and J 5 bases, leaving 11 bases between the germline ends. The germline gives CDR1 SGHTA, CDR2 FQGNSA. CDR3 length: 12 residues. This chain's CDR3 is CASTYTYETQYF. CDR3 DNA: TGTGCCAGCACATACACGTATGAGACCCAGTACTTC.

V is TRBV7-2 and J is TRBJ1-2, with TRBD1 as a possible D gene (5 bases). The germline gives CDR1 SGHTA, CDR2 FQGNSA. The CDR3 runs to 13 residues. V lost 5 bases to trimming and J lost 8 bases, with 15 bases between them. The chain's CDR3 is CASSGAGYDGYTF. Here the CDR3 DNA reads TGTGCCAGCAGCGGGGCGGGTTACGACGGCTACACCTTC.

This clonotype was detected ten times or more. The genes are TRBV12-3 or TRBV12-4 and TRBJ2-7; D is undetermined. CDR3 length equals 13 residues. Trimming left V 11 bases short and J 0 bases short, with 14 bases between. The CDR3, as DNA: TGTGCCGCATACCGGGCGCCCTCCTACGAGCAGTACTTC. It encodes CAAYRAPSYEQYF.

The rearrangement uses TRBV5-1 and TRBJ2-3; 7 bases are shared with TRBD1. The CDR3 has 16 residues. Per germline, CDR1 SGHRS and CDR2 YFSETQ. V was clipped by 1 base and J by 3 bases; unmatched bases: 8. CDR3 in DNA: TGCGCCAGCAGCTTGCTGCATCCGACAGGGACAGATACGCAGTATTTT. It yields the protein CASSLLHPTGTDTQYF. The full variable domain, in which reference TRBV5-1 and TRBJ2-3 provide the parts outside the CDR3, is KAGVTQTPRYLIKTRGQQVTLSCSPISGHRSVSWYQQTPGQGLQFLFEYFSETQRNKGNFPGRFSGRQFSNSRSEMNVSTLELGDSALYLCASSLLHPTGTDTQYFGPGTRLTVL.

The chain recombines TRBV20-1 with TRBJ2-3; D is unclear. The CDR3 is made up of 14 amino acids. Per germline, CDR1 DFQATT and CDR2 SNEGSKA (reference sequence). V lost 3 bases, J lost 0 bases, and 10 bases lay in between. In DNA, the CDR3 is TGCAGTGCTAGGCCAAGCACTAGCACAGATACGCAGTATTTT. Its protein product is CSARPSTSTDTQYF.

J is TRBJ1-5 and V is TRBV6-5, with unresolved D. This CDR3 has 13 amino acids. Germline CDR1 reads MNHEY; CDR2 reads SVGAGI. The V gene lost 4 bases and the J gene lost 6 bases, with 10 bases spanning the gap. CDR3 in DNA: TGTGCCAGCAGTTTGTTGGGCGTTCAGCCCCAGCATTTT. This sequence encodes CASSLLGVQPQHF.

The rearrangement links TRBV4-2 to TRBJ2-2; TRBD2 matches at 9 bases. The V gene's germline CDR1 is LGHNA and CDR2 YNFKEQ. With V trimmed by 3 bases and J by 4 bases, 9 bases remained unmatched. The length of the CDR3 is 17 residues. CDR3 DNA sequence: TGTGCCAGCAGCCACGTTGGAGCGGGGGGCCTCACCGGGGAGCTGTTTTTT. This translates into CASSHVGAGGLTGELFF.

There are many counts of this clonotype. V gene TRBV7-2 combines with J gene TRBJ2-5, with D perhaps given as TRBD1 or TRBD2 (5 bases each). CDR3 length: 14 residues. CDR1 is SGHTA and CDR2 is FQGNSA in the germline V gene. Deletions cut 2 bases from V and 2 bases from J, with 9 bases between. The CDR3 nucleotides are TGTGCCAGCAGCTTAAGAGGGGTTCAAGAGACCCAGTACTTC. Translated: CASSLRGVQETQYF.

This clonotype has a count of ten or more. The rearrangement links TRBV27 to TRBJ2-1; 11 positions agree with TRBD2. The trim removed 5 bases at V and 3 bases at J, leaving 6 bases unmatched. Germline CDR1 and CDR2: MNHEY and SMNVEV (reference sequence). This CDR3 region has 16 residues. CDR3 DNA sequence: TGTGCCAGCAGTGCCCTGACTAGCGGGGTCTACAATGAGCAGTTCTTC. Its translation is CASSALTSGVYNEQFF.

There are a few counts of this clonotype. This chain uses TRBV2 with TRBJ2-2, with 8 bases matching TRBD2. The CDR3 is 14 residues long. CDR1 is SNHLY, CDR2 FYNNEI, per germline. V dropped 6 bases and J dropped 1; count of bases not matched to a gene: 1. The CDR3 DNA sequence: TGTGCCAGCAGCGGGGGGGGGAACACCGGGGAGCTGTTTTTT. It is translated as CASSGGGNTGELFF.

In this sample, this clonotype turned up a few times. V and J are TRBV10-2 and TRBJ2-5; 7 bases fit TRBD2. The V gene end was trimmed by 2 bases and the J gene end by 0 bases; junction bases not matched to a gene: 6. The CDR3 length is 16 residues. The germline V gene has CDR1 WSHSY and CDR2 SAAADI. The CDR3 nucleotides are TGCGCCAGCAGTGAGGCGGGAGCGGTGTACCAAGAGACCCAGTACTTC. Translating it yields CASSEAGAVYQETQYF.

The sample holds a few counts of this clonotype. This chain links TRBV4-2 with TRBJ1-2; D call uncertain. The CDR3 runs to 18 residues. Germline CDR1 and CDR2: LGHNA and YNFKEQ. V was clipped by 0 bases and J by 4 bases, with 21 bases between them. The chain's CDR3 is CASSQDSGAEQPRYGYTF. CDR3 coding DNA: TGTGCCAGCAGCCAAGATTCCGGAGCAGAGCAACCCCGCTATGGCTACACCTTC.

The genes are TRBV18 and TRBJ2-7; D possibly corresponds to TRBD1 (5 bases). Trimming took 1 base from V and 6 from J, leaving 19 bases between them. Germline-derived CDR1 and CDR2 are KGHSH and LQKENI. The CDR3 is 16 amino acids. The CDR3 reads CASSPRGALGRGEQYF. CDR3 bases: TGTGCCAGCTCACCACGGGGCGCCCTCGGAAGGGGCGAGCAGTACTTC.